The following is a TCR beta chain sequence with its context. Antigen specificity is unknown. This sample is drawn from a study of T cell responses to AZD1222 COVID-19 vaccine. Germline-derived CDR1 and CDR2 are SGHNT and YENEEA. This CDR3 region has 18 residues. V was shortened by 2 bases and J by 0 bases, with 16 bases between the two germline ends. Assay used: immunoSEQ multiplex PCR; TCRdb lists only in-frame clones, some missing. The sample shows about 160,000 clones, over 75% of them seen only once. General observations from the study: Breadth and depth of Spike-specific TCRs rose after two AZD1222 doses. Without day 14 samples, only post-peak T cell repertoires were studied. Donors were largely white British and mainly female; clonal diversity was possibly underestimated.

V gene TRBV11-3 combines with J gene TRBJ2-2, with a tentative D call TRBD1 (6 bases). This receptor was identified in an adult in good health. Material: peripheral blood, obtained on day 0 of AZD1222 vaccination. The CDR3 DNA reads as TGTGCCAGCAGCTTACCGAGTTTGGGGGCTTCGAACACCGGGGAGCTGTTTTTT. This codes for CASSLPSLGASNTGELFF.